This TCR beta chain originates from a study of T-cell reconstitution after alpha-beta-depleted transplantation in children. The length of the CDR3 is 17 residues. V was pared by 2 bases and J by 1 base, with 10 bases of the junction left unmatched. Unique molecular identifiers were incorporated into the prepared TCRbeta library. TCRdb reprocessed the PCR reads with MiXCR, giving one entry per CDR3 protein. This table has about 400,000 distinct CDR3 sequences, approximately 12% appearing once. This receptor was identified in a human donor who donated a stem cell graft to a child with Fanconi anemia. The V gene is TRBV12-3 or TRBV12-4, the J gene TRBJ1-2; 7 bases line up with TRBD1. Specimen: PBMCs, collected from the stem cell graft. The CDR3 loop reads CASSLWGRGTYNYGYTF. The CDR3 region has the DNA TGTGCCAGCAGTTTATGGGGCAGGGGGACCTATAACTATGGCTACACCTTC.